This TCR beta chain was profiled in a study of blood T cell repertoires in COVID-19. Here immunoSEQ multiplex PCR was the method, and the copy in TCRdb shows in-frame clones only, minus some. The table records a few hundred thousand clones, about nine tenths of them present only once. Per the germline V gene, CDR1 is SGHRS and CDR2 is YFSETQ. This CDR3 contains 16 residues. Trimming cost V 1 base and J 4 bases; bases outside gene matches: 9. This receptor was obtained from a man aged 35-49 years who had recovered from COVID-19. Sample: PBMCs or T cells enriched from blood (not recorded which). This chain connects TRBV5-1 to TRBJ1-1; 8 positions match TRBD1. The CDR3, as DNA: TGCGCCAGCAGCTTGTTCCGGACAGGGAGGATCACTGAAGCTTTCTTT. Protein product: CASSLFRTGRITEAFF.